This entry lists 21 T cell receptor beta chains sequenced from one sample in a study of blood T cells in healthy people across ages. The authors ran a second PCR of about 6 to 12 cycles using a sample-barcoded 5' primer and a J-beta primer mix. MiXCR, applied by TCRdb to the 5' RACE reads, yields one record per CDR3 protein. The sample yields hundreds of thousands of distinct CDR3 sequences, over 20% seen once. Material for sequencing was blood. The source is a man between 65 and 85 years old in good health.

This clonotype showed up just a few times. The CDR3 here is CASSEAGSPSNQPQHF. CDR3 DNA sequence: TGTGCCAGCAGTGAAGCAGGATCCCCTAGCAATCAGCCCCAGCATTTT. This sequence joins TRBV2 and TRBJ1-5; no reliable D call. V lost 0 bases to trimming and J lost 0 bases, with 9 bases between them. The CDR3 has 16 residues. Germline lookup yields CDR1 SNHLY and CDR2 FYNNEI.

The chain recombines TRBV5-1 with TRBJ2-7; D remains ambiguous. The CDR3 is 14 residues long. CDR1 is SGHRS, CDR2 YFSETQ, per germline. V dropped 2 bases and J dropped 4 bases, with 13 bases sitting between them. The CDR3 DNA reads TGCGCCAGCAGCTTCAGTCCGACGGCGTACGAGCAGTACTTC. Its protein is CASSFSPTAYEQYF.

The chain links TRBV21-1 to TRBJ2-7; TRBD1, the table's D call, lacks a check against the DNA. TRBV21-1 is a pseudogene locus. The CDR3 length is 14 residues. The CDR3 bases are TGTGCCAGCAGCTCCGGGGAACTCGTCTACGAGCAGTACTTC. As protein: CASSSGELVYEQYF.

This clonotype was recorded a few times. J is TRBJ2-7 and V is TRBV2; 10 bases are shared with TRBD2. V gave up 5 bases and J gave up 3 bases; unmatched junction bases: 7. This CDR3 is built from 15 residues. CDR1 SNHLY and CDR2 FYNNEI come from the germline V gene. The CDR3 coding sequence is TGTGCCAGCAGTCTCGAGCGGGAGGGCCACTACGAGCAGTACTTC. This encodes CASSLEREGHYEQYF.

The J gene is TRBJ2-3, the V gene TRBV29-1, with D uncertain. The germline gives CDR1 SQVTM, CDR2 ANQGSEA. The germline V and J ends were trimmed by 6 bases and 6 bases, with 7 bases remaining between them. The CDR3 is 10 amino acids. The DNA for the CDR3 is TGCAGCGTCCGGGTGGATACGCAGTATTTT. Translation: CSVRVDTQYF.

The chain has TRBV29-1 and TRBJ1-5; D possibly corresponds to TRBD1 (6 bases). This CDR3 is 15 amino acids long. V lost 4 bases to trimming and J lost 2 bases, with 15 bases between them. Germline CDR1 SQVTM, CDR2 ANQGSEA. This chain's CDR3 is CSVADRNLGNQPQHF. The CDR3 nucleotides are TGCAGCGTTGCCGACAGGAACCTTGGCAATCAGCCCCAGCATTTT.

The chain recombines TRBV25-1 with TRBJ2-7, with unresolved D. V lost 3 bases and J lost 7, with 19 bases in between. This CDR3 is built from 15 residues. Germline CDR1 is MGHDK and CDR2 is SYGVNS. CDR3 in amino acids: CASSEASRPQREQYF. CDR3 bases: TGTGCCAGCAGTGAGGCGTCTCGACCGCAGAGGGAGCAGTACTTC.

This clonotype was seen more than once but under ten times. The DNA for the CDR3 is TGTGCCAGCAGCCCCAGCCTAGCCAAAAACATTCAGTACTTC. Encoded protein: CASSPSLAKNIQYF. This chain connects TRBV6-2 or TRBV6-3 to TRBJ2-4, with D unresolved. The CDR3 sequence is 14 residues long. Deletions cut 6 bases from V and 0 bases from J, with 9 bases between. Germline lookup yields CDR1 MNHEY and CDR2 SVGEGT.

The chain employs TRBV7-3 and TRBJ2-3, with 8 bases aligning to TRBD2. The junction had 7 bases not matched to a gene; V was cut back by 1 base and J by 4 bases. The CDR3 runs 16 residues. Germline V gene data show CDR1 as SGHTA and CDR2 as FQGTGA. The CDR3 here is CASSLKGGRIADTQYF. The CDR3 nucleotides read TGTGCCAGCAGCTTAAAGGGCGGGAGGATCGCAGATACGCAGTATTTT.

J is TRBJ2-7 and V is TRBV2, with D possibly matching TRBD2 (7 bases). This CDR3 region has 14 residues. The germline V gene encodes CDR1 SNHLY and CDR2 FYNNEI. The ends were cut back, 7 bases at V and 3 bases at J, with 16 bases in the middle. The CDR3: CASIQGGGRYEQYF. CDR3 in DNA: TGTGCCAGCATTCAAGGGGGAGGGCGCTACGAGCAGTACTTC.

A few counts support this clonotype. V gene TRBV2 combines with J gene TRBJ2-1, with unresolved D. From germline, CDR1 is SNHLY and CDR2 FYNNEI. The V end was cut by 5 bases, the J end by 6 bases, with 14 bases between. This CDR3 has 14 residues. The DNA for the CDR3 is TGTGCCAGCAGTCCGTTAACCACGGGCAATGAGCAGTTCTTC. Protein: CASSPLTTGNEQFF.

The V and J genes are TRBV4-1 and TRBJ1-4; 10 bases fit TRBD1. J gave up 5 bases and V 0 bases, and 3 bases lay outside the gene matches. The CDR3 is 16 amino acids. The germline V gene has CDR1 MGHRA and CDR2 YSYEKL. CDR3 bases: TGCGCCAGCAGCCAAGATCTGGACAGGGGGAATGAAAAACTGTTTTTT. It encodes CASSQDLDRGNEKLFF.

This chain connects TRBV4-2 to TRBJ2-5, with 7 bases identical to TRBD2. V trimming: 0 bases; J trimming: 5 bases; junction bases outside the gene matches: 15. CDR3 length: 18 residues. Germline CDR1 and CDR2: LGHNA and YNFKEQ. The DNA of the CDR3 is TGTGCCAGCAGCCAAGATGTGACTAGCAGGGAGAGAATGGAGACCCAGTACTTC. Protein sequence: CASSQDVTSRERMETQYF.

V usage is TRBV5-1 and J usage is TRBJ2-3, with 11 bases identical to TRBD2. The germline V gene encodes CDR1 SGHRS and CDR2 YFSETQ. The junction had 16 bases not matched to a gene; V was cut back by 4 bases and J by 6 bases. This CDR3 spans 18 amino acids. The DNA of the CDR3 is TGCGCCAGCAGCCCCAGGGGTCTAGCGGGAGGAATTGTGGATACGCAGTATTTT. Amino acid sequence: CASSPRGLAGGIVDTQYF. Variable domain in full (rest from reference TRBV5-1 and TRBJ2-3): KAGVTQTPRYLIKTRGQQVTLSCSPISGHRSVSWYQQTPGQGLQFLFEYFSETQRNKGNFPGRFSGRQFSNSRSEMNVSTLELGDSALYLCASSPRGLAGGIVDTQYFGPGTRLTVL.

This clonotype was recorded a few times. J is TRBJ2-2 and V is TRBV27; 10 bases map to TRBD2. J lost 4 bases, V lost 5 bases, and 13 bases had no gene match. CDR3 length: 18 residues. Germline V lookup: CDR1 MNHEY, CDR2 SMNVEV (reference sequence). Written as DNA, the CDR3 is TGTGCCAGCAGTCTCGCGACTAGCGGGCAGGGGGGCACCGGGGAGCTGTTTTTT. It yields the protein CASSLATSGQGGTGELFF.

This clonotype was counted a few times. The chain has TRBV7-6 and TRBJ1-2; 8 bases match TRBD1. The CDR3 extends over 14 amino acids. Germline trimming cut 2 bases from V and 4 bases from J; bases unmatched to any gene: 3. Germline V CDR1 and CDR2: SGHVS, FNYEAQ. The CDR3 DNA reads TGTGCCAGCAGCTTACAAGGACAGGGCTATGGCTACACCTTC. Protein sequence: CASSLQGQGYGYTF.

This clonotype was recorded once. V gene TRBV7-9 combines with J gene TRBJ1-5; the match to TRBD1 covers 7 bases. The CDR3 spans 14 residues. V shed 5 bases and J 3 bases; nucleotides not matched to a gene: 4. Germline values: CDR1 SEHNR, CDR2 FQNEAQ (reference sequence). CDR3: CASSQTGDNQPQHF. Here the CDR3 DNA reads TGTGCCAGCAGCCAAACAGGGGACAATCAGCCCCAGCATTTT.

The chain employs TRBV6-5 and TRBJ2-3, with D possibly being TRBD2 (6 bases). V lost 6 bases and J 0 bases, leaving 10 bases between the germline ends. Germline CDR1 is MNHEY and CDR2 is SVGAGI. The CDR3 length is 14 residues. The CDR3 DNA reads as TGTGCCAGCAGACTAGCCTCTAGCACAGATACGCAGTATTTT. This codes for CASRLASSTDTQYF.

This clonotype showed up many times. V is TRBV6-5 and J is TRBJ2-5; no reliable D call. V shed 6 bases and J shed 4 bases, with 12 bases lying between them. CDR1 and CDR2 from the germline V gene are MNHEY and SVGAGI. The CDR3 loop spans 13 amino acids. In DNA form, the CDR3 reads TGTGCCAGCAGCCGGAATATGGGAGAGACCCAGTACTTC. Amino acid sequence: CASSRNMGETQYF.

This clonotype was detected a few times. This sequence joins TRBV15 and TRBJ2-2; D may be TRBD1 (5 bases). CDR1 and CDR2 (germline): LNHNV, YYDKDF (reference sequence). The V and J ends lost 0 bases and 1 base respectively, with 9 bases between them. The CDR3 length is 16 residues. Here the CDR3 DNA reads TGTGCCACCAGCAGAGATTCTGGACAGAACACCGGGGAGCTGTTTTTT. Its protein is CATSRDSGQNTGELFF. The full variable domain, in which reference TRBV15 and TRBJ2-2 provide the parts outside the CDR3, is DAMVIQNPRYQVTQFGKPVTLSCSQTLNHNVMYWYQQKSSQAPKLLFHYYDKDFNNEADTPDNFQSRRPNTSFCFLDIRSPGLGDTAMYLCATSRDSGQNTGELFFGEGSRLTVL.

This clonotype was seen more than once but under ten times. The V call is TRBV13, the J call TRBJ2-2; D unresolved. V lost 3 bases to trimming and J lost 2 bases, with 13 bases between them. The CDR3 has 16 amino acids. Germline CDR1 PRHDT, CDR2 FYEKMQ (reference sequence). This CDR3 is CASSFDPGSNTGELFF. The CDR3 DNA reads as TGTGCCAGCAGCTTTGATCCCGGATCTAACACCGGGGAGCTGTTTTTT.